The TCR beta chain under discussion was sequenced for a study of blood T cells in healthy people across ages. Whole-study context: Per two T cells, about one barcoded beta molecule was captured through template switching.

Trimming removed 4 bases from V and 13 bases from J, with 17 bases in between. This CDR3 is built from 13 residues. Germline V gene lookup returns CDR1 MNHEY and CDR2 SVGAGI. Whole-study results and caveats: A conclusive naive versus antigen-experienced comparison was prevented by the unsorted PBMCs. In the absence of known donor CMV status, changes in expanded clonotypes were possibly confounded.

A note on this clonotype: Its target is not known.

Using a J-beta primer mix together with a sample-barcoded 5' primer, a second PCR was run for about 6 to 11 cycles. The template-switch adaptor, which had 12 random nucleotides, put a tag on each cDNA molecule. TCRdb independently ran MiXCR on the 5' RACE reads; one entry per CDR3 protein. This sample has about 780,000 distinct CDR3 sequences, with 35% to 50% found just once. The chain combines TRBV6-5 with TRBJ2-1, with D perhaps matching TRBD1 (6 bases). The TCR sequence derives from a man older than 75 in good health. Source material: blood. CDR3 sequence: CASSLGQAGAQFF. Written as DNA, the CDR3 is TGTGCCAGCAGTTTAGGACAAGCAGGGGCCCAGTTCTTC.